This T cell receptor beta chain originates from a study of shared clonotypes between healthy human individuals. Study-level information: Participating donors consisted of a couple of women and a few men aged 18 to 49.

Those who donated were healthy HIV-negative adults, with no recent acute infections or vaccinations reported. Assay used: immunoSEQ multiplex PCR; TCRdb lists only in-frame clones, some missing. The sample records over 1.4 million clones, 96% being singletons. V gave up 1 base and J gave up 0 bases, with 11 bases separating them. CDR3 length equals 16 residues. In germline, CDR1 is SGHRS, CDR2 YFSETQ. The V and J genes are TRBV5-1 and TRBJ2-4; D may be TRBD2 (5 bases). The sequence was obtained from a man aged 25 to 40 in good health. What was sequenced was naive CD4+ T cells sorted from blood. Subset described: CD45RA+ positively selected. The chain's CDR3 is CASSLNSGIAKNIQYF. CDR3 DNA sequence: TGCGCCAGCAGCTTGAACAGCGGAATAGCCAAAAACATTCAGTACTTC.